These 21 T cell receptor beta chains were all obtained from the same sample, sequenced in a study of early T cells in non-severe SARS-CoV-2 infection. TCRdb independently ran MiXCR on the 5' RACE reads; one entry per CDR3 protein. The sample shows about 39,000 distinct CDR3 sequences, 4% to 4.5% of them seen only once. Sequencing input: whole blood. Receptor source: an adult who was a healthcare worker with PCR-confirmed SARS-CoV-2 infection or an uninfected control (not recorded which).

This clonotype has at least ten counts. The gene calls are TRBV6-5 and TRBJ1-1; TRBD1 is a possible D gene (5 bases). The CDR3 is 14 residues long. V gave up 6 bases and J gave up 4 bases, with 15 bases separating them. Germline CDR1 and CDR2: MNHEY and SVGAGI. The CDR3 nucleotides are TGTGCCAGCAGGGGGGGAATACCAGCCACTGAAGCTTTCTTT. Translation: CASRGGIPATEAFF.

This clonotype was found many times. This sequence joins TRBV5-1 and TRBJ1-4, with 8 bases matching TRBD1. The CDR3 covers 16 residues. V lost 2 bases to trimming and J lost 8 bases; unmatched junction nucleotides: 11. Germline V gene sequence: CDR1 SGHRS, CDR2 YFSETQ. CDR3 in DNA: TGCGCCAGCAGCTTCTCATGGACAGGGAAGGGAGAAAAACTGTTTTTT. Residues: CASSFSWTGKGEKLFF.

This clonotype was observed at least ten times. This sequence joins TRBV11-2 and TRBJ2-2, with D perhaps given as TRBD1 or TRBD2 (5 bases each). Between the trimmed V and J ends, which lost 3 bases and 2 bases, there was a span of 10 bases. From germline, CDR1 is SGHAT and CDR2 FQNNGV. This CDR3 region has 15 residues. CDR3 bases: TGTGCCAGCAGCTTGCAGGGACCAAACACCGGGGAGCTGTTTTTT. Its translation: CASSLQGPNTGELFF.

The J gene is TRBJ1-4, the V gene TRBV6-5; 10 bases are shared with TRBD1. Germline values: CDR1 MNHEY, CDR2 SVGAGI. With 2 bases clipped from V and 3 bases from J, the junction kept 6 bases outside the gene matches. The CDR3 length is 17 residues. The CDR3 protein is CASSYGGQGTPNEKLFF. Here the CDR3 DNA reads TGTGCCAGCAGTTACGGGGGACAGGGGACACCTAATGAAAAACTGTTTTTT.

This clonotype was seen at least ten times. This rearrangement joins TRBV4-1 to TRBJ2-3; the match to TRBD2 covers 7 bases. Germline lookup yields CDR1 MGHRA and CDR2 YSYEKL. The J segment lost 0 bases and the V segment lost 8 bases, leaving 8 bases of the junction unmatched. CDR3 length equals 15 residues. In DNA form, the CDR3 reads TGCGCCAGCGGGCTAGCGGCCGTAAGCACAGATACGCAGTATTTT. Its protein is CASGLAAVSTDTQYF.

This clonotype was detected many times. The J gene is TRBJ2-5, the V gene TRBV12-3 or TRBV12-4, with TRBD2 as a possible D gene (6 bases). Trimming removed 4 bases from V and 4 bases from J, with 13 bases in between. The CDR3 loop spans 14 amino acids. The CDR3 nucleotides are TGTGCCAGCAGTTCCCGAGAGGGACTAGAGACCCAGTACTTC. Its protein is CASSSREGLETQYF.

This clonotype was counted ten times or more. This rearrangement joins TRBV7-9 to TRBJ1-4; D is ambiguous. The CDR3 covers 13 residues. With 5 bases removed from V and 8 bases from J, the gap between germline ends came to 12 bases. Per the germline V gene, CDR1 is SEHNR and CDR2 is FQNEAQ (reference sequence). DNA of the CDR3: TGTGCCAGCAGCCGCGACTTGGGCGAAAAACTGTTTTTT. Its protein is CASSRDLGEKLFF.

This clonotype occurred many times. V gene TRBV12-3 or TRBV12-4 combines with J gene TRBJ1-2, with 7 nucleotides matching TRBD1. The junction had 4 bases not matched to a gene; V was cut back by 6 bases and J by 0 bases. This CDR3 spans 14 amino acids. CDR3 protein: CASRRQGTNYGYTF. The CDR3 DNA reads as TGTGCCAGCAGACGACAGGGCACTAACTATGGCTACACCTTC.

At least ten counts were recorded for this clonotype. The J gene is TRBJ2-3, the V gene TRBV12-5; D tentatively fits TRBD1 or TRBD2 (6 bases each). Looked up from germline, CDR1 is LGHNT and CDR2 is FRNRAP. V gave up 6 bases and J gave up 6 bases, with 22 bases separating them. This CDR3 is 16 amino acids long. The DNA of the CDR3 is TGTGCTAGTGGCCCCCCCGGCCGTCGGGGGCGGGATACGCAGTATTTT. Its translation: CASGPPGRRGRDTQYF.

In DNA, the CDR3 is TGTGCCAGCAGAAACGTCGGGGAAGCTTTCTTT. Amino acids: CASRNVGEAFF. J is TRBJ1-1 and V is TRBV12-3 or TRBV12-4; D unresolved. Between the trimmed V and J ends, which lost 6 bases and 8 bases, there was a span of 10 bases. The CDR3 sequence is 11 residues long.

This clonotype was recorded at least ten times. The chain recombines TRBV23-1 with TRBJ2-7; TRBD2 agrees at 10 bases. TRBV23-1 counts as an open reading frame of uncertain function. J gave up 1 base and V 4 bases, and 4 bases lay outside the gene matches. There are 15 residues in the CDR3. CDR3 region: CASSLLAGESYEQYF. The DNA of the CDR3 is TGCGCCAGCAGTCTCCTAGCGGGAGAATCCTACGAGCAGTACTTC.

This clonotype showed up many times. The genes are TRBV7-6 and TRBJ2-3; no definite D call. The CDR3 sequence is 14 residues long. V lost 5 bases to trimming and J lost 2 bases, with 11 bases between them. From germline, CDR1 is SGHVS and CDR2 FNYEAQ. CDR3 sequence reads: CASSPSVPTDTQYF. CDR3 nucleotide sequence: TGTGCCAGCAGCCCGTCCGTGCCCACAGATACGCAGTATTTT.

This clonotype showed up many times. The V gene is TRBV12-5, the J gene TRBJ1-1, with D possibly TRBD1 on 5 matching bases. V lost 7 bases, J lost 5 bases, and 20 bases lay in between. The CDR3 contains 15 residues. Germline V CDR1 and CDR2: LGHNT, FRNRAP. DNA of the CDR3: TGTGCTAGTGTTAATGGGGGGGTAGGAGAGACTGAAGCTTTCTTT. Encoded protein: CASVNGGVGETEAFF.

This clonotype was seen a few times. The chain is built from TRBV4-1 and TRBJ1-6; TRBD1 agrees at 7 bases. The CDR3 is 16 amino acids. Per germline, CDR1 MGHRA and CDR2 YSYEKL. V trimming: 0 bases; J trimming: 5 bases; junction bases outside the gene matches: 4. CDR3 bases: TGCGCCAGCAGCCAAGATCTTACAGGGGATAATTCACCCCTCCACTTT. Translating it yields CASSQDLTGDNSPLHF.

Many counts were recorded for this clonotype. The CDR3 sequence: CASSLDIPGTSGQETQYF. CDR3 in DNA: TGTGCCAGCAGTTTAGACATCCCCGGGACTAGCGGACAAGAGACCCAGTACTTC. V and J are TRBV28 and TRBJ2-5, with TRBD2 identical over 11 bases. Germline CDR1 is MDHEN and CDR2 is SYDVKM. Trimming cost V 2 bases and J 2 bases; bases outside gene matches: 10. The CDR3 length is 18 residues.

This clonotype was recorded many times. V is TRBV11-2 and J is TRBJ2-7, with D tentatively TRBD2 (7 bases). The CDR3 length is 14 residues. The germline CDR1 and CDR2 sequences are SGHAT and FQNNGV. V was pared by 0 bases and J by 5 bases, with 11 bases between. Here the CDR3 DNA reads TGTGCCAGCAGCTTAGATGCGGGGGCGAACGAGCAGTACTTC. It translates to CASSLDAGANEQYF.

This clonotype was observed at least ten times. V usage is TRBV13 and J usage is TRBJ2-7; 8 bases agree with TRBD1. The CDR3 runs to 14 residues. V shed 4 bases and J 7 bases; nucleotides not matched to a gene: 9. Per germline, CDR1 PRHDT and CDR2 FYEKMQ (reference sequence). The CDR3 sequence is CASSSDRTGREQYF. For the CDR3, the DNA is TGTGCCAGCAGCTCCGATCGGACAGGGCGAGAGCAGTACTTC. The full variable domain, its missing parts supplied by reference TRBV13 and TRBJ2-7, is AAGVIQSPRHLIKEKRETATLKCYPIPRHDTVYWYQQGPGQDPQFLISFYEKMQSDKGSIPDRFSAQQFSDYHSELNMSSLELGDSALYFCASSSDRTGREQYFGPGTRLTVT.

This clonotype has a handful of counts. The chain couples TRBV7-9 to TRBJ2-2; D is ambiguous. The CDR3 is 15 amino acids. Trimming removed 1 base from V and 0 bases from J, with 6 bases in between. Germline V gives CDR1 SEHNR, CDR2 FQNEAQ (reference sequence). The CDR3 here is CASSLGHPNTGELFF. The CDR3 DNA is TGTGCCAGCAGCTTAGGGCACCCGAACACCGGGGAGCTGTTTTTT. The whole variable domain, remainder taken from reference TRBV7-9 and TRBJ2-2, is DTGVSQNPRHKITKRGQNVTFRCDPISEHNRLYWYRQTLGQGPEFLTYFQNEAQLEKSRLLSDRFSAERPKGSFSTLEIQRTEQGDSAMYLCASSLGHPNTGELFFGEGSRLTVL.

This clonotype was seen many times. The CDR3 DNA follows: TGTGCCAGCTCACCACCGTTAGAGGCAGATACGCAGTATTTT. The encoded protein is CASSPPLEADTQYF. This chain connects TRBV18 to TRBJ2-3; D is unresolved. The CDR3 extends over 14 amino acids. Per the germline V gene, CDR1 is KGHSH and CDR2 is LQKENI. Trimming took 0 bases from V and 4 from J, leaving 8 bases between them.

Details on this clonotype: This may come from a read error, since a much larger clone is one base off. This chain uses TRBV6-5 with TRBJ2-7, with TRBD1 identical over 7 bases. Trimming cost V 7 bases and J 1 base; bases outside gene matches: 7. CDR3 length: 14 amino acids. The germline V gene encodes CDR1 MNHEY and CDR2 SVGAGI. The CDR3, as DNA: TGTGCCAGCACCCCGGACAGGTTGTCCTACGAGCAGTACTTC. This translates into CASTPDRLSYEQYF.

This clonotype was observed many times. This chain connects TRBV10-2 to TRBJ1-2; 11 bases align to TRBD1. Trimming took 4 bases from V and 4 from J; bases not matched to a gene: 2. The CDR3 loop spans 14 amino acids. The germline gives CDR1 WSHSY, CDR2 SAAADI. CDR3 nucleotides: TGCGCCAGCAGTGTGGACAGGGGGCCCTATGGCTACACCTTC. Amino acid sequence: CASSVDRGPYGYTF.